This T cell receptor beta chain emerged from a study of T cells in Graves' hyperthyroidism and ophthalmopathy. Study observations and caveats: With a median lead of around 5.9 months before onset, the model predicted ophthalmopathy. Blood also carried most thyroid clonotypes expanded above 0.001.

Of note for this clonotype: Its antigen is not identified.

The CDR3 covers 14 residues. V was shortened by 7 bases and J by 5 bases, with 16 bases between the two germline ends. Germline V gene lookup returns CDR1 MNHNS and CDR2 SASEGT. There were TCR beta CDR3 regions amplified from RNA transcripts. During a first-round RT-PCR of the TCR CDR3, the HTBI primer set was used. Via MiXCR, TCRdb re-called the multiplex PCR reads, giving one row per CDR3 protein. The sample lists hundreds of thousands of distinct CDR3 sequences; less than 20% were seen once. Sequencing used blood. J is TRBJ2-3 and V is TRBV6-1, with D tentatively TRBD1 (6 bases). This TCR came from a woman younger than 30 with Graves' hyperthyroidism. The CDR3 loop reads CASKDSAFLDTQYF. The CDR3 bases are TGTGCCAGCAAGGACAGTGCCTTTCTAGATACGCAGTATTTT.